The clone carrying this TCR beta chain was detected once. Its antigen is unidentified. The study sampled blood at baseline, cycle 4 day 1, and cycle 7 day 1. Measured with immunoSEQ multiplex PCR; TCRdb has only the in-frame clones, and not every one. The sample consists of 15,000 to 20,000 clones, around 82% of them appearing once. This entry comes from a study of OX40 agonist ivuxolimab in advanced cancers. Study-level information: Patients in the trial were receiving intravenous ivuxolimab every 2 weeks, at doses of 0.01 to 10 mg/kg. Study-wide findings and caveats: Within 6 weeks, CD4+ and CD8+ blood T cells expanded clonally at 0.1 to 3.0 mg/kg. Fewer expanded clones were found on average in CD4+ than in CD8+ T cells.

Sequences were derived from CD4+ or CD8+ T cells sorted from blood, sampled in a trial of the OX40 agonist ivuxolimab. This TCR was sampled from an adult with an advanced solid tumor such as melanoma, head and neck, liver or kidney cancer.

This CDR3 reads CASSYVDRHQPQHF. In DNA form, the CDR3 reads TGTGCCAGCAGTTACGTAGACAGGCATCAGCCCCAGCATTTT. The V gene is TRBV6-5, the J gene TRBJ1-5, with D maybe TRBD1 (6 bases). Germline-derived CDR1 and CDR2 are MNHEY and SVGAGI. V shed 2 bases and J shed 5 bases, with 10 bases lying between them. This CDR3 comprises 14 residues.